This is a list of T cell receptor beta chains from one sample in a study of blood T cell repertoires in COVID-19. Using immunoSEQ multiplex PCR, the repertoire was profiled, and TCRdb retains in-frame clones only, with some absent. Here the sample spans 150,000 or so clones, over 75% being singletons. The sample consisted of PBMCs or T cells enriched from blood (not recorded which). The receptors here all came from a woman aged 45-60 years who had recovered from COVID-19. Both conserved end residues are trimmed from each CDR3. Fields, in order: V gene, J gene, CDR3 protein.

>TRBV6-5|TRBJ1-1
ASSTRNTEAF
>TRBV10-3|TRBJ2-1
AISESRLLTFYNEQF
>TRBV2|TRBJ1-6
ASRNGPENSPLH
>TRBV5-8|TRBJ2-3
ASSQGQVSTDTQY
>TRBV5-4|TRBJ1-4
ASSGDRGREKLF
>TRBV7-2|TRBJ2-3
ASSLAGGTDTQY
>TRBV5-1|TRBJ2-7
ASSANEYYEQY
>TRBV6-5|TRBJ1-2
ASSPSPDRGGGYT
>TRBV29-1|TRBJ1-2
SVGEGLGYT
>TRBV7-2|TRBJ1-1
ASRRSMNTEAF
>TRBV30|TRBJ1-5
AWGQGGNQPQH
>TRBV9|TRBJ2-2
ASSRAGTPDTGELF
>TRBV2|TRBJ2-7
ASSVGQGFGEQY
>TRBV28|TRBJ2-1
ASSLPSGRNEQF
>TRBV6-5|TRBJ1-1
ASRKGVEAF
>TRBV5-1|TRBJ1-2
ASSAGQGRSGYT
>TRBV6-6|TRBJ1-4
ASRLTDTTNEKLF